These T cell receptor beta chains were read from a single sample in a study of shared clonotypes between healthy human individuals. Libraries were prepared by immunoSEQ multiplex PCR; TCRdb keeps only in-frame clonotypes and omits some of them. The sample has 2,100,000 or so clones; approximately 96% are singletons. Sequenced input: naive CD4+ T cells sorted from blood. The receptor source for this set is a man younger than 30 in good health. The conserved cysteine and the conserved F or W are not part of the CDR3 here.

len	v_gene	j_gene	CDR3aa
12	TRBV6-1	TRBJ2-1	ASSEQWGGDEQF
12	TRBV6-1	TRBJ2-7	ASSAGGSGAEQY
11	TRBV10-3	TRBJ2-5	AIRDYPEETQY
12	TRBV6-1	TRBJ2-7	ASSRGDGPYEQY
11	TRBV6-1	TRBJ2-3	ASRSSGRDTQY
9	TRBV20-1	TRBJ1-1	SARPGAEAF
10	TRBV6-5	TRBJ1-5	ASHSVGQPQH
14	TRBV7-2	TRBJ1-5	ASSRGQALSNQPQH
13	TRBV19	TRBJ2-7	ASSIGAGRIAEQY
14	TRBV30	TRBJ1-5	AWSVGARTSNQPQH
15	TRBV7-2	TRBJ2-1	ASSLVRLAGQRNEQF
11	TRBV28	TRBJ1-5	ASSLWRDGPQH
12	TRBV11-3	TRBJ1-1	ASSLQGANTEAF
11	TRBV2	TRBJ1-1	ASSGQSNTEAF
14	TRBV10-2	TRBJ2-7	ASSEDGGWSSYEQY
11	TRBV30	TRBJ2-3	AWSVIGPDTQY
11	TRBV5-1	TRBJ1-2	ASSLGQDYGYT
10	TRBV29-1	TRBJ1-1	SVARSGGEAF
12	TRBV18	TRBJ2-7	ASSPSTGPTEQY
13	TRBV18	TRBJ2-7	ASSPEGQDTYEQY
12	TRBV5-1	TRBJ2-2	ASSRVFDTGELF